This passage covers 4 T cell receptor beta chains from one sample sequenced in a study of T-cell reconstitution after alpha-beta-depleted transplantation in children. As it was prepared, the TCRbeta library received unique molecular identifiers. Each CDR3 protein is one row after TCRdb ran MiXCR on the PCR reads. Of 350,000 to 500,000 distinct CDR3 sequences in the sample, approximately 42% were seen once. The sequenced sample was PBMCs, obtained before TCRalphabeta/CD19-depleted stem cell transplant. The receptors were sampled from a girl aged 2 to 10 with aplastic anemia, due to receive a stem cell transplant.

This clonotype was detected a few times. The chain combines TRBV4-2 with TRBJ2-5; D not certain. The germline V and J ends were trimmed by 0 bases and 2 bases, with 4 bases remaining between them. The CDR3 contains 13 residues. Germline V lookup: CDR1 LGHNA, CDR2 YNFKEQ. This CDR3 reads CASSQDGQETQYF. DNA for the CDR3: TGTGCCAGCAGCCAAGATGGACAAGAGACCCAGTACTTC.

The V gene is TRBV25-1, the J gene TRBJ2-6, with D perhaps matching TRBD1 (5 bases). The CDR3 runs to 16 residues. Germline loops: CDR1 MGHDK, CDR2 SYGVNS. V was pared by 1 base and J by 0 bases, with 7 bases between. CDR3 sequence (DNA): TGTGCCAGCAGTGAATCCAGGGCCTCTGGGGCCAACGTCCTGACTTTC. It is translated as CASSESRASGANVLTF.

In nucleotides, the CDR3 is TGTGCCAGCAGCCGGGCGGACAGGGCCCGCACAGATACGCAGTATTTT. Amino acid sequence: CASSRADRARTDTQYF. The chain joins TRBV4-2 to TRBJ2-3; 8 bases map to TRBD1. Per germline, CDR1 LGHNA and CDR2 YNFKEQ. J was trimmed by 1 base and V by 4 bases; bases with no gene match: 7. CDR3 length: 16 residues.

This clonotype was recorded a few times. The CDR3 DNA is TGTGCCAGCAGTCGGACTAGCGGGAGTTTGACAGATACGCAGTATTTT. Translated, it gives CASSRTSGSLTDTQYF. The V gene is TRBV27, the J gene TRBJ2-3, with 13 bases fitting TRBD2. Germline V gives CDR1 MNHEY, CDR2 SMNVEV (reference sequence). The CDR3 contains 16 residues. V lost 5 bases to trimming and J lost 3 bases; unmatched junction nucleotides: 5.